This T cell receptor beta chain is from a study of blood T cell repertoires in COVID-19. For the study at large: Samples representing acute and convalescent COVID-19 were sourced from the United States, Italy and Spain. The analysed material was cDNA or gDNA that came from T cells, B-cell-depleted T cells, or PBMCs.

Germline lookup yields CDR1 SGHRS and CDR2 YFSETQ. The CDR3 runs 16 residues. The junction had 7 bases not matched to a gene; V was cut back by 4 bases and J by 1 base. As processed by the authors: The authors estimated nucleated cell counts from reference gene primer amplification. This table comes from immunoSEQ multiplex PCR, and its TCRdb copy is limited to in-frame clones, with some not included. That table gives V, J and clone size, and the DNA gave D and trimming. This sample has 150,000 to 200,000 clones; 90% occur once, and the top ten carry 18%. This clonotype originated in a man aged 60 to 75 with active or convalescent COVID-19. The sequencing sample was made of peripheral blood. This chain uses TRBV5-1 with TRBJ2-2; 7 positions agree with TRBD2. This chain's CDR3 is CASSPMGGGNTGELFF. CDR3 in DNA: TGCGCCAGCAGCCCCATGGGCGGGGGGAACACCGGGGAGCTGTTTTTT.